This T cell receptor beta chain comes out of a study of regulatory and conventional T cells in RAG deficiency. Clones were sequenced by immunoSEQ multiplex PCR, and TCRdb holds only the in-frame ones, with some missing. The table shows approximately 7,500 clones, with around 91% occurring only once. The V gene's germline CDR1 is SGHDT and CDR2 YYEEEE. V dropped 5 bases and J dropped 2 bases, with 10 bases sitting between them. This CDR3 comprises 13 residues. Blood CD4+ CD25-high CD127-low regulatory T cells supplied the genomic DNA template. This sample was shared with a second study, whose subject was regulatory T cells. That work adds: Primers: 52 TRBV forward and 13 TRBJ reverse.

Material for sequencing was CD127- CD25+ CD4+ Tregs sorted from blood. The chain employs TRBV5-6 and TRBJ1-2, with a weak D call TRBD1 (6 bases). This TCR was sampled from a human donor in good health. CDR3 nucleotide sequence: TGTGCCAGCAGTCGGACAGCGAACTATGGCTACACCTTC. Translated, it gives CASSRTANYGYTF.